The 5 T cell receptor beta chains presented below share a single source sample, sequenced in a study of cytomegalovirus exposure and HLA in healthy donors. The PCR made use of 60 Vbeta and 13 Jbeta primers. Generated by immunoSEQ multiplex PCR, the TCRdb table keeps only in-frame clones and is missing some. The sample yields some 210,000 clones, 70% to 85% seen once. Sequencing used PBMCs. Every receptor here comes from a male donor in good health and CMV-seronegative.

As DNA, the CDR3 is TGTGCCTGGAGTGCCCTCGGCGGGAGCAATCAGCCCCAGCATTTT. This encodes CAWSALGGSNQPQHF. The chain couples TRBV30 to TRBJ1-5; D unclear. Trimming pared 1 base from V and 1 base from J, leaving 11 bases between. CDR1 is GTSNPN, CDR2 SVGIG, per germline (reference sequence). This CDR3 region has 15 residues.

This clone was counted between two and nine times. J is TRBJ1-1 and V is TRBV5-8; D remains unclear. V shed 2 bases and J shed 3 bases, with 11 bases lying between them. The CDR3 spans 14 residues. In germline, CDR1 is SGHTS, CDR2 YDEGEE. CDR3 sequence (DNA): TGTGCCAGCAGCTTAGTCGGCGGCCACACTGAAGCTTTCTTT. Its protein is CASSLVGGHTEAFF.

The chain is built from TRBV20-1 and TRBJ1-1; possibly TRBD1 for D (5 bases). Trimming stripped 3 bases from V and 10 bases from J, with 9 bases between. Germline loops: CDR1 DFQATT, CDR2 SNEGSKA (reference sequence). The CDR3 sequence is 10 residues long. This CDR3 is CSASYTGAFF. The CDR3 region has the DNA TGCAGTGCTAGTTACACAGGAGCTTTCTTT.

CDR3 loop: CASSADRSYEQYF. DNA of the CDR3: TGTGCCAGCAGCGCGGACAGATCCTACGAGCAGTACTTC. J is TRBJ2-7 and V is TRBV2; D possibly corresponds to TRBD1 (6 bases). The germline V gene has CDR1 SNHLY and CDR2 FYNNEI. The V gene lost 6 bases and the J gene lost 1 base, with 10 bases spanning the gap. This CDR3 has 13 amino acids.

The chain combines TRBV27 with TRBJ2-2; D remains unclear. V lost 4 bases, J lost 3 bases, and 3 bases lay in between. The CDR3 is made up of 12 amino acids. Germline V gene sequence: CDR1 MNHEY, CDR2 SMNVEV (reference sequence). CDR3 protein: CASSYYTGELFF. The CDR3 DNA reads as TGTGCCAGCAGTTACTACACCGGGGAGCTGTTTTTT.